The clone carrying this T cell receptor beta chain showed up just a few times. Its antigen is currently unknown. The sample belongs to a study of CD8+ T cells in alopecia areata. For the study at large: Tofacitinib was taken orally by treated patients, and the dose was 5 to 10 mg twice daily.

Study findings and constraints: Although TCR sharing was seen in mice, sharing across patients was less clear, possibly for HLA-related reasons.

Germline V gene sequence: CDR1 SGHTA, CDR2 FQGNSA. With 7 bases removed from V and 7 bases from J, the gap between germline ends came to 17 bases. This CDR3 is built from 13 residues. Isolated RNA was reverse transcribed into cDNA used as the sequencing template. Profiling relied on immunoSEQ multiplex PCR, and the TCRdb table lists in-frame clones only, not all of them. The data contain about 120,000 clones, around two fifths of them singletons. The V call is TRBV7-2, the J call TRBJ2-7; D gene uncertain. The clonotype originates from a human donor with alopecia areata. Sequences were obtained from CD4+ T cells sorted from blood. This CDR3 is CASKLGARWEQYF. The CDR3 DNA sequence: TGTGCCAGCAAATTAGGCGCCCGTTGGGAGCAGTACTTC.